The 10 T cell receptor beta chains given below trace back to one sample, sequenced in a study of blood T cell repertoires in COVID-19. The data were produced by immunoSEQ multiplex PCR, yet TCRdb's version contains in-frame clones alone and is incomplete. The data contain 130,000 to 150,000 clones, roughly 90% of them singletons. The sequencing input was peripheral blood. Receptor source: a human donor in a cohort sampled during active COVID-19.

This chain connects TRBV7-9 to TRBJ1-4; 9 positions agree with TRBD1. V shed 5 bases and J 1 base; nucleotides not matched to a gene: 8. The CDR3 runs 17 residues. CDR1 SEHNR and CDR2 FQNEAQ come from the germline V gene (reference sequence). This CDR3 is CASSTRGQGKTNEKLFF. The CDR3 DNA sequence: TGTGCCAGCAGCACAAGGGGACAGGGCAAAACTAATGAAAAACTGTTTTTT.

The rearrangement links TRBV6-5 to TRBJ1-2; D not resolved. The CDR3 loop spans 15 amino acids. V lost 0 bases and J lost 6, with 14 bases in between. The V gene's germline CDR1 is MNHEY and CDR2 SVGAGI. CDR3 in DNA: TGTGCCAGCAGTTACTCCCCGGGAGCATCGGATGGCTACACCTTC. As protein: CASSYSPGASDGYTF.

This clone has just one count. The genes are TRBV19 and TRBJ2-3, with 12 bases that match TRBD2. Trimming cost V 6 bases and J 5 bases; bases outside gene matches: 15. Germline V CDR1 and CDR2: LNHDA, SQIVND (reference sequence). The length of the CDR3 is 18 residues. CDR3 amino acids: CASSPYSRLAGEGDTQYF. The CDR3 DNA is TGTGCCAGTAGCCCCTACTCCCGACTAGCGGGAGAAGGAGATACGCAGTATTTT.

This chain joins TRBV7-2 and TRBJ2-7, with a weak D call TRBD1 (6 bases). CDR1 SGHTA and CDR2 FQGNSA come from the germline V gene. The CDR3 length is 14 residues. The V end was cut by 6 bases, the J end by 4 bases, with 16 bases between. The CDR3 nucleotides are TGTGCCAGCAGGACGGGACATGGTGTTTACGAGCAGTACTTC. Translated, it gives CASRTGHGVYEQYF.

V is TRBV5-4 and J is TRBJ1-6, with D possibly TRBD1 on 6 matching bases. The germline V and J ends were trimmed by 5 bases and 8 bases, with 14 bases remaining between them. The CDR3 spans 14 residues. Per germline, CDR1 SGHNT and CDR2 YYREEE (reference sequence). The CDR3 bases are TGTGCCAGCAGGCTCGGGGGGCATGATTCACCCCTCCACTTT. Protein sequence: CASRLGGHDSPLHF.

The chain couples TRBV7-2 to TRBJ1-6; D is unresolved. CDR1 is SGHTA and CDR2 is FQGNSA in the germline V gene. Trimming stripped 2 bases from V and 0 bases from J, with 8 bases between. The CDR3 sequence is 16 residues long. The CDR3 DNA sequence: TGTGCCAGCAGCTTACGAAAGAGCTCCTATAATTCACCCCTCCACTTT. This codes for CASSLRKSSYNSPLHF.

The gene calls are TRBV20-1 and TRBJ1-4; D gene ambiguous. Germline V CDR1 and CDR2: DFQATT, SNEGSKA (reference sequence). The CDR3 runs to 11 residues. The V end was cut by 7 bases, the J end by 8 bases, with 11 bases between. The CDR3 DNA sequence: TGCAGTGTTCCGGCGGCGGAAAAACTGTTTTTT. Amino acids: CSVPAAEKLFF.

The V gene is TRBV19, the J gene TRBJ2-3, with D possibly TRBD2 on 5 matching bases. The CDR3 is 14 amino acids. From germline, CDR1 is LNHDA and CDR2 SQIVND (reference sequence). V was shortened by 2 bases and J by 5 bases, with 11 bases between the two germline ends. The CDR3 nucleotides are TGTGCCAGTAGTATAACGGGGAAGGGAGATACGCAGTATTTT. Translation gives CASSITGKGDTQYF. The full variable domain, with the rest looked up from reference TRBV19 and TRBJ2-3, is DGGITQSPKYLFRKEGQNVTLSCEQNLNHDAMYWYRQDPGQGLRLIYYSQIVNDFQKGDIAEGYSVSREKKESFPLTVTSAQKNPTAFYLCASSITGKGDTQYFGPGTRLTVL.

J is TRBJ2-1 and V is TRBV6-5, with 11 nucleotides matching TRBD2. V shed 8 bases, J shed 4 bases, and the junction held 7 bases outside the gene matches. Germline values: CDR1 MNHEY, CDR2 SVGAGI. The CDR3 has 15 residues. CDR3 DNA: TGTGCCAGCCACCGGACTAGCGGGCCGTACAATGAGCAGTTCTTC. Translation: CASHRTSGPYNEQFF.

The rearrangement joins TRBV7-6 to TRBJ1-2, with D possibly being TRBD1 (6 bases). The CDR3 runs 13 residues. CDR1 is SGHVS, CDR2 FNYEAQ, per germline. V was pared by 5 bases and J by 2 bases, with 9 bases between. The CDR3 reads CASSPDRNYGYTF. CDR3 bases: TGTGCCAGCAGCCCGGACAGAAACTATGGCTACACCTTC.